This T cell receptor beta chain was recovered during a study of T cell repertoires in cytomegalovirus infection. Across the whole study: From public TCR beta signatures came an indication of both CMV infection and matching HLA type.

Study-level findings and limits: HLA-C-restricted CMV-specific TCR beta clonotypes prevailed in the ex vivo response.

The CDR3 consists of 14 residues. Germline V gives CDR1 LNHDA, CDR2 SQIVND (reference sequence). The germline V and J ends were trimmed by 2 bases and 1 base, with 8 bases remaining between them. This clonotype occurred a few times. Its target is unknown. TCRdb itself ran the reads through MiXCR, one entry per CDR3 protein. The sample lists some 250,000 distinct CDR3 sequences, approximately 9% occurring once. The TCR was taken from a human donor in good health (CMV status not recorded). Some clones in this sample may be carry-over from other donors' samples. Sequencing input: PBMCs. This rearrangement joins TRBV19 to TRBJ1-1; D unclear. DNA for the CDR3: TGTGCCAGTAGTATAACCGCCAGGAACACTGAAGCTTTCTTT. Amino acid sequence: CASSITARNTEAFF. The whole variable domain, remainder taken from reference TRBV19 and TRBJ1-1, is DGGITQSPKYLFRKEGQNVTLSCEQNLNHDAMYWYRQDPGQGLRLIYYSQIVNDFQKGDIAEGYSVSREKKESFPLTVTSAQKNPTAFYLCASSITARNTEAFFGQGTRLTVV.